A single sample gave rise to the 14 T cell receptor beta chains below, sequenced in a study of CD8 T cells in ankylosing spondylitis. For these TCRs, the target antigens are not known. Regarding the study as a whole: One TCR beta motif, made up of about 8 highly homologous variants, appeared characteristic of ankylosing spondylitis blood.

MiXCR, applied by TCRdb to the 5' RACE reads, yields one record per CDR3 protein. Of more than 400,000 distinct CDR3 sequences in the sample, about 5% were seen once. The sample was blood, either unsorted or a sorted T cell fraction (not recorded which). These receptors all come from a male donor with ankylosing spondylitis.

This clonotype was counted ten times or more. The chain is built from TRBV4-2 and TRBJ2-5; TRBD2 matches 7 bases. This CDR3 region has 16 residues. Germline-derived CDR1 and CDR2 are LGHNA and YNFKEQ. Losses at the gene ends were 1 base for V and 6 bases for J; bases not matched to a gene: 11. The CDR3 nucleotides are TGTGCCAGCAGCCAAGCCCTAGTGCGGGGAGGGCAGACCCAGTACTTC. Its protein is CASSQALVRGGQTQYF.

This clonotype has more than one count but fewer than ten. Here the CDR3 DNA reads TGCAGTGCTGAAAGTCGGCGGGATAATGTGGACAATGAGCAGTTCTTC. Translating gives CSAESRRDNVDNEQFF. The rearrangement links TRBV20-1 to TRBJ2-1; D might be TRBD2 (6 bases). CDR3 size: 16 residues. Germline-derived CDR1 and CDR2 are DFQATT and SNEGSKA (reference sequence). The V end was cut by 5 bases, the J end by 5 bases, with 22 bases between.

At least ten counts were recorded for this clonotype. This chain uses TRBV5-1 with TRBJ1-2; 11 bases are shared with TRBD1. V lost 3 bases and J lost 3; bases outside the gene matches: 1. In germline, CDR1 is SGHRS, CDR2 YFSETQ. The CDR3 length is 14 residues. CDR3 nucleotides: TGCGCCAGCAGCTGGACAGGGGGCGACTATGGCTACACCTTC. Translation: CASSWTGGDYGYTF.

This clonotype came up many times. The chain employs TRBV7-2 and TRBJ2-1; D is ambiguous. With 0 bases removed from V and 0 bases from J, the gap between germline ends came to 6 bases. CDR1 and CDR2 from the germline V gene are SGHTA and FQGNSA. This CDR3 is 15 amino acids long. The CDR3 DNA sequence: TGTGCCAGCAGCTTAGCCCCGAGCTCCTACAATGAGCAGTTCTTC. This sequence encodes CASSLAPSSYNEQFF.

This clonotype was counted at least ten times. V is TRBV20-1 and J is TRBJ2-7; 10 bases agree with TRBD2. Germline CDR1 and CDR2: DFQATT and SNEGSKA (reference sequence). The CDR3 has 16 amino acids. The J segment lost 2 bases and the V segment lost 3 bases, leaving 10 bases of the junction unmatched. CDR3 DNA sequence: TGCAGTGCTAGTGGGCCCTTAGCGGGAGGTACCTACGAGCAGTACTTC. Its translation is CSASGPLAGGTYEQYF.

This clonotype was counted ten times or more. V gene TRBV7-9 combines with J gene TRBJ2-3, with 9 bases aligning to TRBD2. The length of the CDR3 is 16 residues. Germline V gene data show CDR1 as SEHNR and CDR2 as FQNEAQ (reference sequence). V lost 4 bases, J lost 7 bases, and 12 bases stayed unmatched. The CDR3 nucleotides read TGTGCCAGCAGCTCCCCGTCGGGGACTAGCTTAAATACGCAGTATTTT. Its translation: CASSSPSGTSLNTQYF.

There are many counts of this clonotype. This chain uses TRBV5-1 with TRBJ2-3, with D possibly matching TRBD1 (6 bases). The CDR3 has 15 residues. V dropped 4 bases and J dropped 5 bases, with 17 bases sitting between them. The germline V gene has CDR1 SGHRS and CDR2 YFSETQ. CDR3 sequence reads: CASSLKQGREDTQYF. Written as DNA, the CDR3 is TGCGCCAGCAGCCTCAAACAGGGACGAGAAGATACGCAGTATTTT.

This clonotype has a count of ten or more. This chain links TRBV15 with TRBJ2-2; TRBD1 is a possible D gene (5 bases). The V and J ends lost 6 bases and 5 bases respectively, with 13 bases between them. The CDR3 is 14 residues long. Germline V CDR1 and CDR2: LNHNV, YYDKDF (reference sequence). This CDR3 is CATSREAGTGELFF. The DNA of the CDR3 is TGTGCCACCAGTCGAGAAGCAGGGACCGGGGAGCTGTTTTTT.

This clonotype was counted ten times or more. The J gene is TRBJ2-7, the V gene TRBV5-1, with 8 bases that match TRBD2. The CDR3 spans 14 residues. The ends lost 2 bases at V and 5 bases at J; junction bases unmatched: 6. Germline V gives CDR1 SGHRS, CDR2 YFSETQ. CDR3 in DNA: TGCGCCAGCAGCTTTAAAGCGGGAGCGGACGAGCAGTACTTC. Protein: CASSFKAGADEQYF.

In this sample, this clonotype turned up many times. The chain links TRBV6-5 to TRBJ1-2; a weak D match, TRBD1 (5 bases). The V end lost 0 bases, the J end lost 3 bases, and 14 bases lay between the germline ends. The CDR3 has 16 residues. The germline gives CDR1 MNHEY, CDR2 SVGAGI. CDR3 DNA: TGTGCCAGCAGTTACTCGCGGCCTTTAGGGGACTATGGCTACACCTTC. Translating it yields CASSYSRPLGDYGYTF.

The sample holds a few counts of this clonotype. The chain has TRBV28 and TRBJ2-5; tentatively, D is TRBD1 (5 bases). The CDR3 runs to 13 residues. Trimming pared 7 bases from V and 7 bases from J, leaving 16 bases between. Germline CDR1 is MDHEN and CDR2 is SYDVKM. The CDR3 DNA follows: TGTGCCAGCACAGGACACTCCCGGGCGACCCAGTACTTC. Amino acids: CASTGHSRATQYF.

V gene TRBV7-9 combines with J gene TRBJ2-7; 7 bases match TRBD2. Germline loops: CDR1 SEHNR, CDR2 FQNEAQ (reference sequence). Germline trimming cut 4 bases from V and 7 bases from J; bases unmatched to any gene: 16. The CDR3 extends over 16 amino acids. The CDR3 is CASSSPRDYTVREQYF. The CDR3 nucleotides read TGTGCCAGCAGCTCGCCCCGGGACTACACTGTGCGGGAGCAGTACTTC.

The chain employs TRBV10-1 and TRBJ2-1, with 8 bases that match TRBD2. There are 15 residues in the CDR3. Trimming removed 5 bases from V and 7 bases from J; junction bases left unmatched: 10. From germline, CDR1 is WNHNN and CDR2 SYGVQD (reference sequence). For the CDR3, the DNA is TGCGCCAGCAGTAAGCAAGCGGGAGTTGCGAATGAGCAGTTCTTC. It is translated as CASSKQAGVANEQFF.

This clonotype showed up many times. V and J are TRBV10-3 and TRBJ1-5; TRBD1 is a possible D gene (5 bases). This CDR3 has 12 amino acids. Germline V gene lookup returns CDR1 ENHRY and CDR2 SYGVKD. Trimming removed 6 bases from V and 5 bases from J, with 8 bases in between. The CDR3 reads CAIRDTDQPQHF. The CDR3 coding sequence is TGTGCCATCAGGGACACCGATCAGCCCCAGCATTTT.